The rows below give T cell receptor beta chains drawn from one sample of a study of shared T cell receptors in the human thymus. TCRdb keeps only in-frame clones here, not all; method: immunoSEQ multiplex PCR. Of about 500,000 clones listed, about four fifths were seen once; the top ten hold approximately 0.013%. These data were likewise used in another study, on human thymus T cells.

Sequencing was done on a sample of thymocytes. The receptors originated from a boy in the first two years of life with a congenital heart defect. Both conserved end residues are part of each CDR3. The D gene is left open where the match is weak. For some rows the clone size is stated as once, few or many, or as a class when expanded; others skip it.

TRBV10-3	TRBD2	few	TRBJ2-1	TGTGCCATCAGTGCGGGACTAGCGGGAGCCACGGGCTACAATGAGCAGTTCTTC	CAISAGLAGATGYNEQFF
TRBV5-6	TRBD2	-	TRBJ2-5	TGTGCCAGCAGCTTGGCGCTAGCGGGAGAGGTCGAGTACTTC	CASSLALAGEVEYF
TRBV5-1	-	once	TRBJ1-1	TGCGCCAGCAGCCGTACGGGTGGGAGTATGAACACTGAAGCTTTCTTT	CASSRTGGSMNTEAFF
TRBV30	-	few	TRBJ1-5	TGTGCCTGGAGTGTACGGAGGGATCAGCCCCAGCATTTT	CAWSVRRDQPQHF
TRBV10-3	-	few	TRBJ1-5	TGTGCCCTCCCCCGGGAGGGAGGCAATCAGCCCCAGCATTTT	CALPREGGNQPQHF
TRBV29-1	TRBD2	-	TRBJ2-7	TGCAGCGTTGAAGTTAGCGGGACCGCCTACGAGCAGTACTTC	CSVEVSGTAYEQYF
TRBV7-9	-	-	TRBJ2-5	TGTGCCAGCAGCTTAGCGCGGCGGGGAGAAGAGACCCAGTACTTC	CASSLARRGEETQYF
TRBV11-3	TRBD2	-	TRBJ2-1	TGTGCCAGCAGCCCCCGAGCGGGAGGGTACAATGAGCAGTTCTTC	CASSPRAGGYNEQFF
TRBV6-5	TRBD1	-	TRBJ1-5	TGTGCCAGCAGTTACTCCACAGGGGGTCAGCCCCAGCATTTT	CASSYSTGGQPQHF
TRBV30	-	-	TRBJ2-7	TGTGCCTGGAGAGCTCGCTGGGGGCGGGAGCCGGGGGAGCAGTACTTC	CAWRARWGREPGEQYF
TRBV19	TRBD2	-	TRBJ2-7	TGTGCCAGTAGCTTTAGCGGGAGAGGTAACGAGCAGTACTTC	CASSFSGRGNEQYF
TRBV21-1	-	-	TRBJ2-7	TGTGCCAGCAGCCCACAGGGTTCTCGAGAGCAGTACTTC	CASSPQGSREQYF
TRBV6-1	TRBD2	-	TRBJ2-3	TGTGCCAGCAGTGAAAGAGTGACTAGCTCTTGGTCAGATACGCAGTATTTT	CASSERVTSSWSDTQYF
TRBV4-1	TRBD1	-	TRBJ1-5	TGCGCCAGCAGCCAAGATTGGCCGGGCCACAGGGGATACGGTTCCAATCAGCCCCAGCATTTT	CASSQDWPGHRGYGSNQPQHF
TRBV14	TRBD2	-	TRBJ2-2	TGTGCCAGCAGCCGAAAACCTAGCGGGAGGGCCACCGGGGAGCTGTTTTTT	CASSRKPSGRATGELFF
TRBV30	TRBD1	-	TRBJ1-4	TGTGCCTGGAGTGAGGGGACAGGGAGGGCTAATGAAAAACTGTTTTTT	CAWSEGTGRANEKLFF
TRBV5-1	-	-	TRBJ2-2	TGCGCCAGCAGCTTGGGTAACAGGGACGGGGAGCTGTTTTTT	CASSLGNRDGELFF
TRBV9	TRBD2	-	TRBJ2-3	TGTGCCAGCAGCCCCATGGGGCTAGCGGGAGGGTGGGCAGATACGCAGTATTTT	CASSPMGLAGGWADTQYF
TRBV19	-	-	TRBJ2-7	TGTGCCAGTAGTATAGACCCAAAATACGAGCAGTACTTC	CASSIDPKYEQYF
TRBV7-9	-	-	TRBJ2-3	TGTGCCAGCAGCCAGTATAGCGGTAGCACAGATACGCAGTATTTT	CASSQYSGSTDTQYF
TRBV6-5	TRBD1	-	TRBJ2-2	TGTGCCAGCAGTTACTCGGGACAGGGAGGCGGGGAGCTGTTTTTT	CASSYSGQGGGELFF
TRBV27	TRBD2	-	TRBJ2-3	TGTGCCAGCAGACCCCGGACTAGCGGGACGAACACAGATACGCAGTATTTT	CASRPRTSGTNTDTQYF
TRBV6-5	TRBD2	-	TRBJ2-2	TGTGCCAGCAGATACATAGCGGGACTCACCGGGGAGCTGTTTTTT	CASRYIAGLTGELFF
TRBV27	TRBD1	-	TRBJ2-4	TGTGCCAGCAGTTTATCCCCTCGGACAGGGCAAAACATTCAGTACTTC	CASSLSPRTGQNIQYF
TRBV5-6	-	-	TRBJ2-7	TGTGCCAGCAGCTTAGGAGCCTACGAGCAGTACTTC	CASSLGAYEQYF
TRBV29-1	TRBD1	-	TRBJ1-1	TGCAGCGTCGATCGCCGGGACAGGGGCGGTGGGAAAGCTTTCTTT	CSVDRRDRGGGKAFF